The TCR beta chain under discussion was sequenced for a study of blood T cell repertoires in COVID-19. Turning to the study itself: Acute-phase and convalescent COVID-19 samples originated in the United States, Italy and Spain. From T cells, B-cell-depleted T cells, or PBMCs came the material, which was cDNA or gDNA.

CDR3 length: 15 amino acids. The V gene's germline CDR1 is LGHDT and CDR2 YNNKEL (reference sequence). V was clipped by 3 bases and J by 1 base; unmatched bases: 4. Per the original methods: From reference gene primer amplification, estimates of nucleated cell counts were derived. Clones were read by immunoSEQ multiplex PCR, and TCRdb kept only the in-frame ones, dropping some. The DNA was the basis for D and trimming; V, J and clone size are from that table. The sample holds 230,000 or so clones, roughly 89% seen once. The sequence derives from a woman between 40 and 50 years old who had recovered from COVID-19. The V gene is TRBV3-1 (or the pseudogene TRBV3-2), the J gene TRBJ1-1, with 8 bases lining up with TRBD1. Sequencing used peripheral blood. The CDR3 DNA sequence: TGTGCCAGCAGCCAGACCGGGACAGGGAACACTGAAGCTTTCTTT. This gives the protein CASSQTGTGNTEAFF.